What follows describes a single T cell receptor (beta chain). Patients from Seattle were sampled longitudinally, starting during active infection. Per the authors' pipeline: Scientists estimated how many nucleated cells there were by amplifying reference gene primers. Here immunoSEQ multiplex PCR was the method, and the copy in TCRdb shows in-frame clones only, minus some. From that table come the V and J calls and clone size; the DNA was used to work out D and trimming. The sample shows 150,000 or so clones, around 89% of them seen only once. The germline gives CDR1 PRHDT, CDR2 FYEKMQ (reference sequence). CDR3 length: 14 residues. Deletions cut 4 bases from V and 2 bases from J, with 10 bases between. The sample comes from a study of blood T cell repertoires in COVID-19. Whole-study context: Samples representing acute and convalescent COVID-19 were sourced from the United States, Italy and Spain. The cDNA or gDNA used as material had been derived from T cells, B-cell-depleted T cells, or PBMCs.

This receptor was identified in a man in his late teens or twenties with COVID-19, enrolled during active disease. The sample consisted of peripheral blood. The chain joins TRBV13 to TRBJ2-3, with D maybe TRBD2 (6 bases). CDR3 in DNA: TGTGCCAGCAGCTCCGCGGACTACACAGATACGCAGTATTTT. Protein sequence: CASSSADYTDTQYF.